These T cell receptor beta chains were read from a single sample in a study of blood T cell repertoires in COVID-19. Only in-frame clones appear in the TCRdb table, and some are missing; sequencing was by immunoSEQ multiplex PCR. Here the sample spans 95,000 to 100,000 clones, about 89% being singletons. The sample consisted of peripheral blood. The receptors originated from a woman in her twenties or thirties with acute or convalescent COVID-19. The CDR3 runs from the conserved cysteine through the conserved F or W. D genes are given only for firm matches. Clone size appears in some rows only: once, few, many, or a class for an expanded clone.

D	V	J	size	length	CDR3	DNA
-	TRBV12-3/TRBV12-4	TRBJ2-2	-	12	CASSFLQGELFF	TGTGCCAGCAGTTTTCTACAGGGGGAGCTGTTTTTT
-	TRBV28	TRBJ1-5	-	14	CASSLGGNNQPQHF	TGTGCCAGCAGCCTCGGAGGGAACAATCAGCCCCAGCATTTT
-	TRBV5-1	TRBJ1-3	-	13	CASSLGGGNTIYF	TGCGCCAGCAGCTTGGGAGGAGGAAACACCATATATTTT
TRBD1	TRBV29-1	TRBJ1-1	-	13	CSVPGTVVSEAFF	TGCAGCGTTCCCGGGACAGTAGTCTCTGAAGCTTTCTTT
TRBD2	TRBV4-1	TRBJ2-3	-	16	CASTPGSGERTDTQYF	TGCGCCAGCACTCCGGGGAGCGGGGAACGCACAGATACGCAGTATTTT
-	TRBV7-3	TRBJ2-7	-	14	CASSPGGGSDEQYF	TGTGCCAGCAGCCCCGGCGGGGGCAGCGACGAGCAGTACTTC
-	TRBV5-1	TRBJ1-3	-	16	CASSLVPTGLGNTIYF	TGCGCCAGCAGCTTGGTTCCGACGGGATTGGGAAACACCATATATTTT
-	TRBV28	TRBJ1-2	once	12	CASTRLDYGYTF	TGTGCCAGCACGCGTTTGGACTATGGCTACACCTTC
-	TRBV28	TRBJ1-4	-	15	CASTSPGGAREKLFF	TGTGCCAGCACCTCCCCGGGGGGGGCACGGGAAAAACTGTTTTTT
-	TRBV28	TRBJ1-2	-	12	CASSSTGYGYTF	TGTGCCAGCAGTTCTACCGGCTATGGCTACACCTTC
-	TRBV2	TRBJ1-2	-	15	CASLPGHLTNYGYTF	TGTGCCAGTTTACCCGGACACCTAACTAACTATGGCTACACCTTC
TRBD1	TRBV5-6	TRBJ1-2	-	14	CASSPGTGDYGYTF	TGTGCCAGCAGCCCTGGGACAGGAGACTATGGCTACACCTTC
TRBD1	TRBV18	TRBJ2-7	-	14	CASSPGQVSYEQYF	TGTGCCAGCTCACCGGGACAGGTTAGCTACGAGCAGTACTTC
TRBD1	TRBV27	TRBJ1-6	-	15	CASSPRQGKDSPLHF	TGTGCCAGCAGTCCACGACAGGGAAAGGATTCACCCCTCCACTTT
-	TRBV2	TRBJ1-2	-	16	CASSEVRGAGINGYTF	TGTGCCAGCAGTGAGGTTCGGGGGGCCGGTATCAACGGCTACACCTTC
TRBD1	TRBV10-1	TRBJ2-7	-	13	CASSPGTAYEQYF	TGCGCCAGCAGTCCAGGGACAGCCTACGAGCAGTACTTC
TRBD1	TRBV9	TRBJ1-4	few	14	CASSVLPGGEKLFF	TGTGCCAGCAGCGTATTGCCAGGGGGGGAAAAACTGTTTTTT
TRBD1	TRBV19	TRBJ2-1	-	19	CASSSRGQGAISSYNEQFF	TGTGCCAGTAGTTCTCGCGGACAGGGGGCGATTAGCTCCTACAATGAGCAGTTCTTC
TRBD2	TRBV6-5	TRBJ2-1	few	15	CASSYRGGLNNEQFF	TGTGCCAGCAGTTACCGGGGGGGACTCAACAATGAGCAGTTCTTC
-	TRBV7-8	TRBJ1-5	once	13	CASSSSGNQPQHF	TGTGCCAGCAGCTCCTCAGGTAATCAGCCCCAGCATTTT
-	TRBV6-5	TRBJ1-4	many	14	CASRLNREREKLFF	TGTGCCAGCAGGCTGAACAGGGAAAGGGAAAAACTGTTTTTT
TRBD1	TRBV9	TRBJ1-1	-	15	CASSVEWDSNTEAFF	TGTGCCAGCAGCGTAGAGTGGGACAGCAACACTGAAGCTTTCTTT
-	TRBV15	TRBJ1-1	-	16	CATSRGPGLFNTEAFF	TGTGCCACCAGCAGAGGTCCGGGACTCTTTAACACTGAAGCTTTCTTT
TRBD1	TRBV11-1	TRBJ2-3	-	15	CASSLRQGATDTQYF	TGTGCCAGCAGCTTACGACAGGGGGCAACAGATACGCAGTATTTT
-	TRBV13	TRBJ1-1	-	14	CASSLGRGNTEAFF	TGTGCCAGCAGCTTAGGGCGCGGGAACACTGAAGCTTTCTTT
-	TRBV28	TRBJ1-1	few	13	CASSPVDRSEAFF	TGTGCCAGCAGTCCGGTAGACAGATCCGAAGCTTTCTTT
-	TRBV12-3/TRBV12-4	TRBJ2-2	-	12	CASVSGTGELFF	TGTGCCAGCGTAAGCGGCACCGGGGAGCTGTTTTTT
-	TRBV5-1	TRBJ2-3	-	14	CASSLLQGSDTQYF	TGCGCCAGCAGCTTATTACAGGGTTCAGATACGCAGTATTTT
-	TRBV24-1	TRBJ1-4	-	15	CATSPAGQGDEKLFF	TGTGCCACCAGTCCAGCCGGGCAGGGCGATGAAAAACTGTTTTTT
TRBD2	TRBV29-1	TRBJ2-2	-	13	CSGRAAGAGELFF	TGCAGCGGACGGGCCGCGGGGGCCGGGGAGCTGTTTTTT
-	TRBV11-3	TRBJ1-1	-	14	CASSATVYNTEAFF	TGTGCCAGCAGCGCGACAGTTTATAACACTGAAGCTTTCTTT
-	TRBV7-8	TRBJ2-7	-	15	CASSLVPGSSYEQYF	TGTGCCAGCAGCTTAGTGCCGGGAAGCTCCTACGAGCAGTACTTC
TRBD1	TRBV28	TRBJ2-2	-	16	CASSQPGQGATGELFF	TGTGCCAGCAGCCAACCGGGACAGGGGGCCACCGGGGAGCTGTTTTTT
TRBD1	TRBV10-3	TRBJ2-7	few	15	CATWTGGERDYEQYF	TGTGCCACCTGGACAGGGGGCGAACGGGACTACGAGCAGTACTTC
TRBD1	TRBV27	TRBJ1-6	few	15	CASSWDRGQNSPLHF	TGTGCCAGCAGTTGGGACAGGGGGCAGAATTCACCCCTCCACTTT
TRBD1	TRBV5-1	TRBJ1-1	-	13	CASSRDSGREAFF	TGCGCCAGCAGCCGGGACAGCGGACGTGAAGCTTTCTTT
-	TRBV5-1	TRBJ2-7	-	14	CASSSQSGVSEQYF	TGCGCCAGCAGCTCTCAATCAGGGGTAAGCGAGCAGTACTTC
-	TRBV2	TRBJ1-5	-	14	CASSSHRTAQPQHF	TGTGCCAGCAGTTCTCACCGGACAGCCCAGCCCCAGCATTTT
-	TRBV6-4	TRBJ1-1	-	14	CASSQEGGQTEAFF	TGTGCCAGCAGTCAGGAGGGGGGGCAAACTGAAGCTTTCTTT
-	TRBV2	TRBJ1-5	-	15	CASSEGLLSNQPQHF	TGTGCCAGCAGTGAAGGGCTTCTTAGCAATCAGCCCCAGCATTTT
TRBD2	TRBV5-1	TRBJ2-3	-	17	CASSPIVGGGFTDTQYF	TGCGCCAGCAGCCCTATAGTAGGCGGGGGTTTCACAGATACGCAGTATTTT
TRBD2	TRBV11-2	TRBJ2-1	-	17	CASSWESGGWAADEQFF	TGTGCCAGCAGCTGGGAAAGCGGGGGATGGGCGGCCGATGAGCAGTTCTTC
-	TRBV6-5	TRBJ2-7	-	15	CASSTREGRAYEQYF	TGTGCCAGCAGCACCCGAGAGGGCCGGGCCTACGAGCAGTACTTC
-	TRBV3-1/TRBV3-2	TRBJ1-3	-	15	CASSRWDTSGNTIYF	TGTGCCAGCAGCCGATGGGACACCTCTGGAAACACCATATATTTT
-	TRBV11-2	TRBJ1-2	-	8	CASSRRDF	TGTGCCAGCAGCCGTCGGGACTTC
-	TRBV7-3	TRBJ1-6	-	15	CASSPEGGWGSPLHF	TGTGCCAGCAGCCCCGAGGGGGGGTGGGGTTCACCCCTCCACTTT
TRBD2	TRBV6-6	TRBJ2-1	-	17	CASSRTSGGFTYNEQFF	TGTGCCAGCAGTCGGACTAGCGGGGGGTTTACCTACAATGAGCAGTTCTTC
TRBD1	TRBV4-1	TRBJ1-1	-	15	CASSPVQGTNTEAFF	TGCGCCAGCAGCCCAGTACAGGGGACGAACACTGAAGCTTTCTTT
TRBD1	TRBV9	TRBJ1-5	-	14	CASSPGTGDQPQHF	TGTGCCAGCAGCCCCGGGACAGGGGATCAGCCCCAGCATTTT
-	TRBV3-1/TRBV3-2	TRBJ2-5	-	15	CASSQESTGQETQYF	TGTGCCAGCAGCCAAGAGTCCACGGGTCAAGAGACCCAGTACTTC
-	TRBV21-1	TRBJ2-1	-	14	CASSRRGAYNEQFF	TGTGCCAGCAGCCGCAGGGGGGCCTACAATGAGCAGTTCTTC
TRBD1	TRBV25-1	TRBJ2-7	-	15	CASRGGTGRSYEQYF	TGTGCCAGCAGGGGGGGGACAGGGAGGTCCTACGAGCAGTACTTC
-	TRBV28	TRBJ1-4	once	12	CASNGVNEKLFF	TGTGCCAGCAACGGAGTTAATGAAAAACTGTTTTTT
TRBD1	TRBV4-1	TRBJ1-2	-	15	CASSLTGTGGNGYTF	TGCGCCAGCAGCCTTACCGGGACAGGGGGGAATGGCTACACCTTC
TRBD1	TRBV11-3	TRBJ2-7	-	17	CASSLNWGQRRHYEQYF	TGTGCCAGCAGCCTTAACTGGGGACAGAGAAGACACTACGAGCAGTACTTC
-	TRBV19	TRBJ2-2	-	16	CASSISELASPGELFF	TGTGCCAGTAGTATATCCGAGCTAGCAAGTCCCGGGGAGCTGTTTTTT
TRBD1	TRBV27	TRBJ1-5	-	14	CASSPRQGGEPQHF	TGTGCCAGCAGTCCCCGACAGGGTGGGGAGCCCCAGCATTTT
-	TRBV5-1	TRBJ1-2	once	14	CASSLDGFNYGYTF	TGCGCCAGCAGCTTGGACGGGTTTAACTATGGCTACACCTTC
-	TRBV15	TRBJ1-6	-	13	CATSPQYNSPLHF	TGTGCCACCAGCCCACAGTATAATTCACCCCTCCACTTT
TRBD1	TRBV13	TRBJ1-2	-	14	CASSGDRGNYGYTF	TGTGCCAGCAGCGGGGACAGGGGCAACTATGGCTACACCTTC